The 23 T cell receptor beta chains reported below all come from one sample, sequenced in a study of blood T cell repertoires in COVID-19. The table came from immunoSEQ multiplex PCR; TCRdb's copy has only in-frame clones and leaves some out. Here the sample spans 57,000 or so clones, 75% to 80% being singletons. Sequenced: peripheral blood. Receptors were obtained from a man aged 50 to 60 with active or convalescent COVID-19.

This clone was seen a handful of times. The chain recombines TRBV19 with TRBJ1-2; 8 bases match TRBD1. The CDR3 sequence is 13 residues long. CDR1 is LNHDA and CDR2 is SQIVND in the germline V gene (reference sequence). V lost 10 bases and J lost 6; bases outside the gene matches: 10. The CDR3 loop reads CATEGQGGDGYTF. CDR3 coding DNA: TGTGCCACCGAAGGACAGGGAGGCGATGGCTACACCTTC. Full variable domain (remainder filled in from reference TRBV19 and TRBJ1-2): DGGITQSPKYLFRKEGQNVTLSCEQNLNHDAMYWYRQDPGQGLRLIYYSQIVNDFQKGDIAEGYSVSREKKESFPLTVTSAQKNPTAFYLCATEGQGGDGYTFGSGTRLTVV.

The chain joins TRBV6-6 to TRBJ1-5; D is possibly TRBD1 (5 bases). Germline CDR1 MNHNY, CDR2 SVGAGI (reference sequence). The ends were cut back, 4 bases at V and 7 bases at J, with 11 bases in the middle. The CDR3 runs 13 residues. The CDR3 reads CASSSIGGQPQHF. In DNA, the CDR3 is TGTGCCAGCAGTTCCATCGGGGGGCAGCCCCAGCATTTT.

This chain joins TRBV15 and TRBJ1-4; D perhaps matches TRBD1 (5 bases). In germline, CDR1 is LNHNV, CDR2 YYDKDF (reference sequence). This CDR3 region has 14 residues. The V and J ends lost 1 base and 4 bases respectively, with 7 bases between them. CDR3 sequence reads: CATSRGDSNEKLFF. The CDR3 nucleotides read TGTGCCACCAGCAGAGGCGACAGTAATGAAAAACTGTTTTTT.

CDR3 in amino acids: CASSQDSGSPPYEQYF. The CDR3 coding sequence is TGTGCCAGCAGCCAAGATTCGGGATCCCCCCCCTACGAGCAGTACTTC. This chain connects TRBV3-1 (or the pseudogene TRBV3-2) to TRBJ2-7; perhaps TRBD2 as D (5 bases). Germline CDR1 LGHDT, CDR2 YNNKEL (reference sequence). CDR3 size: 16 residues. Deletions cut 0 bases from V and 2 bases from J, with 14 bases between.

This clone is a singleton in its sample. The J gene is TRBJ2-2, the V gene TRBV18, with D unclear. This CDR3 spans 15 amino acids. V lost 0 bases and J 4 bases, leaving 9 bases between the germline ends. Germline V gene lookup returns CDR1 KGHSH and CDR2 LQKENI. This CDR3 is CASSPPVLSTGELFF. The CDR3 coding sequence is TGTGCCAGCTCACCACCGGTACTTTCCACCGGGGAGCTGTTTTTT.

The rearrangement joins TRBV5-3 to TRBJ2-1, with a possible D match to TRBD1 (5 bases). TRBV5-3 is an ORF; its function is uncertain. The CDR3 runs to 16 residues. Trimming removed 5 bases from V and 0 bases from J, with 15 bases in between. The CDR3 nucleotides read TGTGCCAGAAGACTCCAACTCAGGGTCTCCTACAATGAGCAGTTCTTC. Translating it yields CARRLQLRVSYNEQFF.

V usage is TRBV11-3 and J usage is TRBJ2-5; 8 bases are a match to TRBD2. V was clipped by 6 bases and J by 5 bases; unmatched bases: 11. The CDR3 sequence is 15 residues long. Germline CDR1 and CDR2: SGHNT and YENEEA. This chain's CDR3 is CASSPGGLPGETQYF. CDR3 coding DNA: TGTGCCAGCAGTCCGGGAGGGCTGCCGGGGGAGACCCAGTACTTC.

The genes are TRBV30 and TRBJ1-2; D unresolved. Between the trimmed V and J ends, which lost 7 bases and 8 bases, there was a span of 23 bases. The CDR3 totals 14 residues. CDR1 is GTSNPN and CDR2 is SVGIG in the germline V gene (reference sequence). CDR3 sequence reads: CAFTPVGGAGGYTF. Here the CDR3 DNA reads TGTGCCTTTACGCCGGTGGGAGGCGCTGGGGGCTACACCTTC.

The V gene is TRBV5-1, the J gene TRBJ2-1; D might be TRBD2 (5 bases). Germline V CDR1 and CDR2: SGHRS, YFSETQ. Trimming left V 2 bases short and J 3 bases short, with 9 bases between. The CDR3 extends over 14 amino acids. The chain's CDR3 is CASSLPSGYNEQFF. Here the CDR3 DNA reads TGCGCCAGCAGCTTACCCAGCGGCTACAATGAGCAGTTCTTC.

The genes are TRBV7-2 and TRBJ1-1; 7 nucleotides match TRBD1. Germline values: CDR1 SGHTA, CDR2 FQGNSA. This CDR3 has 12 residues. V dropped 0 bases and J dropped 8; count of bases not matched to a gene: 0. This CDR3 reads CASSLAGGEAFF. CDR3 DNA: TGTGCCAGCAGCTTAGCAGGGGGCGAAGCTTTCTTT.

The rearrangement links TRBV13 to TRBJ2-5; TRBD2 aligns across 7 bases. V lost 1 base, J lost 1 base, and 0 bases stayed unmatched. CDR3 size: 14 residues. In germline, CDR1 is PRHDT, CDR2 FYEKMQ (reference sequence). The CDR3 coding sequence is TGTGCCAGCAGCTTAGCTAGCGGCCAAGAGACCCAGTACTTC. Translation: CASSLASGQETQYF.

The CDR3 here is CASSAEGVRHEQFF. The CDR3 DNA reads as TGTGCCAGTAGTGCCGAGGGCGTTCGCCATGAGCAGTTCTTC. The chain employs TRBV19 and TRBJ2-1, with a possible D match to TRBD2 (5 bases). The germline V and J ends were trimmed by 5 bases and 8 bases, with 16 bases remaining between them. This CDR3 has 14 residues. Germline V gives CDR1 LNHDA, CDR2 SQIVND (reference sequence). Together with reference TRBV19 and TRBJ2-1, the CDR3 gives the full variable domain: DGGITQSPKYLFRKEGQNVTLSCEQNLNHDAMYWYRQDPGQGLRLIYYSQIVNDFQKGDIAEGYSVSREKKESFPLTVTSAQKNPTAFYLCASSAEGVRHEQFFGPGTRLTVL.

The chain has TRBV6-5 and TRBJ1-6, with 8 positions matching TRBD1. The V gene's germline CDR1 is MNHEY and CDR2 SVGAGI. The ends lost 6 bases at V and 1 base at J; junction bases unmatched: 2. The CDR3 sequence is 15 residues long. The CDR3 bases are TGTGCCAGCAGCGACAGGGGATCCTATAATTCACCCCTCCACTTT. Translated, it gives CASSDRGSYNSPLHF.

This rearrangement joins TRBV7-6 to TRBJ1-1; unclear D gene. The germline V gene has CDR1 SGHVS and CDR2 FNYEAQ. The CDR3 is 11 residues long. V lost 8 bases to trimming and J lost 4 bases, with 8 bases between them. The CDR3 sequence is CASQSGTEAFF. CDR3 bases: TGTGCCAGCCAGTCGGGCACTGAAGCTTTCTTT.

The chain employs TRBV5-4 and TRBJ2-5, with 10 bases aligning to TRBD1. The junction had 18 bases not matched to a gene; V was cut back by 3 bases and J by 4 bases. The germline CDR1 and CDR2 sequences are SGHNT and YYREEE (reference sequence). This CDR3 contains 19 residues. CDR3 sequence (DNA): TGTGCCAGCAGCTCAACATTCCGGGACAGGGGACGGGGGGGAGAGACCCAGTACTTC. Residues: CASSSTFRDRGRGGETQYF.

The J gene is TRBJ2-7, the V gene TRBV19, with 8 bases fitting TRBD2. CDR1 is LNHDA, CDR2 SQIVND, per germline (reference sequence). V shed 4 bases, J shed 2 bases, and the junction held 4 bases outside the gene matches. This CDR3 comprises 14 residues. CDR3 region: CASSKGTSPYEQYF. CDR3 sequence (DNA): TGTGCCAGTAGTAAGGGGACTAGTCCCTACGAGCAGTACTTC.

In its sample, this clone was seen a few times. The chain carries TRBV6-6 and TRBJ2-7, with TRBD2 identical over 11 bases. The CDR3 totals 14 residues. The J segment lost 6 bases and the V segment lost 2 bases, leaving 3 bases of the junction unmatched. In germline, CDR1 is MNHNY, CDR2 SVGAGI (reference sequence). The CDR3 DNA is TGTGCCAGCAGTTACACCCTAGCGGGAGGCGAGCAGTACTTC. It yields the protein CASSYTLAGGEQYF.

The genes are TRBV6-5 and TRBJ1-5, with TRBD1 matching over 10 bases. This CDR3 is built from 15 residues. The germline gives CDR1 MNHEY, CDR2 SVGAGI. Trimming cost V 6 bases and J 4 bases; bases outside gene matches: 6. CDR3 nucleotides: TGTGCCAGCAGCGGGGGACAGGGGATTAATCAGCCCCAGCATTTT. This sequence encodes CASSGGQGINQPQHF.

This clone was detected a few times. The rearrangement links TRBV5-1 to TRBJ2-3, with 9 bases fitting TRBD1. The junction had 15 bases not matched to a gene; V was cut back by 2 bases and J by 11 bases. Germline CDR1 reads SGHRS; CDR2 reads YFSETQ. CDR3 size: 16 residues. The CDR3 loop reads CASSLSSTGGTLRQYF. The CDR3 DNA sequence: TGCGCCAGCAGCTTATCTTCGACAGGGGGAACACTAAGGCAGTATTTT.

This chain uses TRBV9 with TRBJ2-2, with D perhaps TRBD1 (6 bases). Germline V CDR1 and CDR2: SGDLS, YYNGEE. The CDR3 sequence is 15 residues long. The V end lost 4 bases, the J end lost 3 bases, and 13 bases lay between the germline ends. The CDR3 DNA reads TGTGCCAGCAGCCCTAGGACAGAGTACACCGGGGAGCTGTTTTTT. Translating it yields CASSPRTEYTGELFF.

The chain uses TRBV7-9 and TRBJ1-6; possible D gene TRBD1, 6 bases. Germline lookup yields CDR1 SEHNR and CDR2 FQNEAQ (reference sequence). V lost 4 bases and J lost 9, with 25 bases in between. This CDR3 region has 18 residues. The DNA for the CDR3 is TGTGCCAGCAGCTCCCCGCGGGAGGGGCAGGGGTCCACTTCACCCCTCCACTTT. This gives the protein CASSSPREGQGSTSPLHF.

CDR3 DNA: TGCAGTGCTAGTTCTCCAGCGGTCACACCACACTACGAGCAGTACTTC. It is translated as CSASSPAVTPHYEQYF. The chain carries TRBV20-1 and TRBJ2-7, with D maybe TRBD2 (5 bases). Trimming shortened V by 3 bases and J by 3 bases, and 21 bases separated the two germline ends. The CDR3 is 16 amino acids. CDR1 is DFQATT and CDR2 is SNEGSKA in the germline V gene (reference sequence).

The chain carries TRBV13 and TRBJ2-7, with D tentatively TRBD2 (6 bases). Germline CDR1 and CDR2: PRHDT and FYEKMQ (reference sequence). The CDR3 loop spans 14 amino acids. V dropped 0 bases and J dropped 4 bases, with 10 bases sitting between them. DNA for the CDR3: TGTGCCAGCAGCTTAGGCGCGGGGAGATACGAGCAGTACTTC. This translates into CASSLGAGRYEQYF.